Following are 6 T cell receptor beta chains from one sample sequenced in a study of PD-1 blockade in classical Hodgkin lymphoma. Regarding time point: cycle 4 day 1 (C4D1), after 6 weeks of nivolumab. All the patients suffered relapse after autologous stem cell transplantation, and brentuximab vedotin exposure differed. Libraries were prepared by immunoSEQ multiplex PCR; TCRdb keeps only in-frame clonotypes and omits some of them. The sample lists tens of thousands of clones; 66% were seen once. This sample comprised peripheral blood mononuclear cells (PBMCs), obtained before the fourth cycle of nivolumab. These receptors all stem from a human donor with classical Hodgkin lymphoma.

V and J are TRBV5-6 and TRBJ1-2, with 7 bases aligning to TRBD1. The germline CDR1 and CDR2 sequences are SGHDT and YYEEEE. This CDR3 region has 14 residues. Trimming took 5 bases from V and 4 from J; bases not matched to a gene: 8. The CDR3 nucleotides are TGTGCCAGCAGTACGGGACAGTCGAGCTATGGCTACACCTTC. It specifies CASSTGQSSYGYTF.

A few counts support this clone. The chain links TRBV12-5 to TRBJ1-1; possible D gene TRBD1, 6 bases. Germline V CDR1 and CDR2: LGHNT, FRNRAP. The CDR3 sequence is 15 residues long. Trimming cost V 5 bases and J 2 bases, with 15 bases left between them. The CDR3 protein is CASGLHRDINTEAFF. The CDR3 DNA reads TGTGCTAGTGGTCTCCACAGGGATATAAACACTGAAGCTTTCTTT.

This clone showed up just once. V and J are TRBV2 and TRBJ2-1, with 7 bases lining up with TRBD1. The CDR3 spans 15 residues. The trim removed 7 bases at V and 3 bases at J, leaving 9 bases unmatched. Germline CDR1 SNHLY, CDR2 FYNNEI. CDR3 sequence (DNA): TGTGCCAGCATCCGAGACAGGGACCTCTACAATGAGCAGTTCTTC. It specifies CASIRDRDLYNEQFF.

This clone has more than one count but fewer than ten. This CDR3 reads CASSLVSGGFTGELFF. Here the CDR3 DNA reads TGTGCCAGCAGTCTCGTCAGCGGGGGCTTCACCGGGGAGCTGTTTTTT. V usage is TRBV6-6 and J usage is TRBJ2-2; 8 positions agree with TRBD2. V trimming: 5 bases; J trimming: 4 bases; junction bases outside the gene matches: 9. The CDR3 runs 16 residues. Germline CDR1 MNHNY, CDR2 SVGAGI (reference sequence).

This chain links TRBV2 with TRBJ2-5; 9 nucleotides align to TRBD1. CDR3 length: 14 amino acids. V shed 8 bases and J 5 bases; nucleotides not matched to a gene: 9. CDR1 is SNHLY and CDR2 is FYNNEI in the germline V gene. Here the CDR3 DNA reads TGTGCCAGCGGAACAGGGGGCGTGGGCGAGACCCAGTACTTC. It translates to CASGTGGVGETQYF.

The chain employs TRBV5-8 and TRBJ1-2; D not certain. CDR3 length: 13 amino acids. V was shortened by 0 bases and J by 4 bases, with 7 bases between the two germline ends. The germline gives CDR1 SGHTS, CDR2 YDEGEE. DNA of the CDR3: TGTGCCAGCAGCTTGGTGCCAGGCTATGGCTACACCTTC. It codes for CASSLVPGYGYTF.